The 11 T cell receptor beta chains reported below all come from one sample, sequenced in a study of T cell responses to AZD1222 COVID-19 vaccine (dated by TCRdb to the early 2020s). Receptors were amplified or captured by the immunoSEQ multiplex PCR assay. The table was pulled from immuneACCESS by TCRdb, which kept in-frame rearrangements only. Such tables lose some clones; where checked, under half of the loss comes from unresolved V genes, and the rest has no known cause. Across this sample there are about 130,000 clones, with 90% to 95% seen only once. The top ten clonotypes cover roughly 7% of the sample. What this sample's time point label stands for: about 28 days (+/-7) after the second vaccine dose. The starting material was peripheral blood, obtained 28 days after the second AZD1222 dose. The source of these receptors is an adult who received the AZD1222 COVID-19 vaccine.

The rearrangement joins TRBV19 to TRBJ1-2, with TRBD1 as a possible D gene (5 bases). Germline V gives CDR1 LNHDA, CDR2 SQIVND (reference sequence). This CDR3 is built from 13 residues. V gave up 6 bases and J gave up 3 bases, with 11 bases separating them. CDR3 in DNA: TGTGCCAGTAGATCAGGGTCGGACTATGGCTACACCTTC. This codes for CASRSGSDYGYTF.

This chain uses TRBV2 with TRBJ1-2; TRBD1 might be the D (6 bases). The V gene's germline CDR1 is SNHLY and CDR2 FYNNEI. V lost 4 bases to trimming and J lost 7 bases, with 16 bases between them. The CDR3 spans 14 residues. CDR3 amino acids: CASSVGRGAGGYTF. The CDR3 coding sequence is TGTGCCAGCAGTGTGGGGAGGGGGGCCGGTGGCTACACCTTC. The variable domain in full, completed from reference TRBV2 and TRBJ1-2, reads EPEVTQTPSHQVTQMGQEVILRCVPISNHLYFYWYRQILGQKVEFLVSFYNNEISEKSEIFDDQFSVERPDGSNFTLKIRSTKLEDSAMYFCASSVGRGAGGYTFGSGTRLTVV.

This chain links TRBV19 with TRBJ1-5; D is uncertain. Germline lookup yields CDR1 LNHDA and CDR2 SQIVND (reference sequence). V dropped 3 bases and J dropped 4 bases, with 7 bases sitting between them. The CDR3 is 13 amino acids. CDR3 amino acids: CASSISKNQPQHF. The CDR3 DNA reads as TGTGCCAGTAGTATCTCCAAAAATCAGCCCCAGCATTTT.

This chain uses TRBV7-9 with TRBJ1-4; D gene uncertain. Germline CDR1 reads SEHNR; CDR2 reads FQNEAQ (reference sequence). This CDR3 is 14 amino acids long. V gave up 4 bases and J gave up 8 bases, with 14 bases separating them. CDR3 region: CASSSQLFGEKLFF. In nucleotides, the CDR3 is TGTGCCAGCAGCTCTCAGCTCTTTGGGGAAAAACTGTTTTTT.

This chain joins TRBV11-3 and TRBJ2-7; D possibly corresponds to TRBD2 (6 bases). V lost 5 bases to trimming and J lost 2 bases, with 10 bases between them. Per germline, CDR1 SGHNT and CDR2 YENEEA. This CDR3 comprises 13 residues. The CDR3 DNA follows: TGTGCCAGCAGCCGCGGGGCGGCCTACGAGCAGTACTTC. This gives the protein CASSRGAAYEQYF. The complete variable domain, with remaining parts taken from reference TRBV11-3 and TRBJ2-7, reads EAGVVQSPRYKIIEKKQPVAFWCNPISGHNTLYWYLQNLGQGPELLIRYENEEAVDDSQLPKDRFSAERLKGVDSTLKIQPAELGDSAVYLCASSRGAAYEQYFGPGTRLTVT.

The chain joins TRBV4-2 to TRBJ1-4, with D perhaps TRBD1 (5 bases). Per the germline V gene, CDR1 is LGHNA and CDR2 is YNFKEQ. CDR3 length: 15 amino acids. Trimming cost V 0 bases and J 6 bases, with 11 bases left between them. Here the CDR3 DNA reads TGTGCCAGCAGCCAAGACCCGGGAGGGGATGAAAAACTGTTTTTT. This encodes CASSQDPGGDEKLFF.

V is TRBV7-2 and J is TRBJ1-5; D perhaps matches TRBD1 (5 bases). V was pared by 1 base and J by 9 bases, with 10 bases between. CDR1 is SGHTA and CDR2 is FQGNSA in the germline V gene. The length of the CDR3 is 13 residues. CDR3 amino acids: CASSLEGRRPQHF. CDR3 nucleotide sequence: TGTGCCAGCAGCTTAGAGGGGAGACGGCCCCAGCATTTT.

The CDR3 DNA reads as TGTGCCAGCAGTACCCGGGGGGCAGCTTTCTTT. Amino acid sequence: CASSTRGAAFF. The chain uses TRBV27 and TRBJ1-1, with D perhaps matching TRBD1 (6 bases). From germline, CDR1 is MNHEY and CDR2 SMNVEV (reference sequence). Trimming removed 5 bases at V and 10 bases at J, with 11 bases between. The CDR3 length is 11 residues.

This sequence joins TRBV27 and TRBJ1-2; D ambiguous. This CDR3 spans 13 amino acids. V was trimmed by 0 bases and J by 3 bases, leaving 5 bases between them. CDR1 is MNHEY and CDR2 is SMNVEV in the germline V gene (reference sequence). CDR3 residues: CASSLSGYYGYTF. CDR3 sequence (DNA): TGTGCCAGCAGTTTATCAGGGTACTATGGCTACACCTTC.

The rearrangement joins TRBV6-6 to TRBJ2-6; D is possibly TRBD1 (6 bases). CDR1 MNHNY and CDR2 SVGAGI come from the germline V gene (reference sequence). V lost 5 bases and J 0 bases, leaving 14 bases between the germline ends. This CDR3 region has 17 residues. The CDR3 loop reads CASSLTGSPSGANVLTF. Here the CDR3 DNA reads TGTGCCAGCAGTCTTACAGGGTCCCCCTCTGGGGCCAACGTCCTGACTTTC.

The chain carries TRBV19 and TRBJ1-5; tentatively, D is TRBD1 (5 bases). V gave up 11 bases and J gave up 0 bases, with 11 bases separating them. This CDR3 region has 13 residues. Germline V gene sequence: CDR1 LNHDA, CDR2 SQIVND (reference sequence). CDR3 in DNA: TGTGCCGCAGGGTCTTATAGCAATCAGCCCCAGCATTTT. It translates to CAAGSYSNQPQHF.